The 25 T cell receptor beta chains presented below share a single source sample, sequenced in a study of blood T cell repertoires in COVID-19. The repertoire was sequenced with immunoSEQ multiplex PCR; TCRdb's copy has only in-frame clones and lacks some. The table lists approximately 130,000 clones, over 75% of them singletons, with roughly 9% in the top ten. Sequencing was carried out using peripheral blood. The source is a man aged 40-49 years with active or convalescent COVID-19.

The rearrangement uses TRBV18 and TRBJ2-3; TRBD2 matches 10 bases. After removal of 0 bases from V and 6 bases from J, the junction contained 6 bases not matched to a gene. This CDR3 comprises 16 residues. The germline gives CDR1 KGHSH, CDR2 LQKENI. The CDR3, as DNA: TGTGCCAGCTCACCACCGGCTAGCGGGGGATTCGATACGCAGTATTTT. Its protein product is CASSPPASGGFDTQYF.

This rearrangement joins TRBV6-5 to TRBJ2-7, with TRBD1 matching over 7 bases. This CDR3 region has 14 residues. CDR1 and CDR2 from the germline V gene are MNHEY and SVGAGI. The ends lost 5 bases at V and 2 bases at J; junction bases unmatched: 6. The CDR3 loop reads CASSPGQRTYEQYF. As DNA, the CDR3 is TGTGCCAGCAGTCCGGGACAGAGAACCTACGAGCAGTACTTC.

The chain uses TRBV7-9 and TRBJ2-1, with no clear D. The germline V and J ends were trimmed by 0 bases and 6 bases, with 9 bases remaining between them. The CDR3 runs 14 residues. The germline gives CDR1 SEHNR, CDR2 FQNEAQ (reference sequence). CDR3 region: CASSLAVAGNEQFF. The CDR3 bases are TGTGCCAGCAGCTTAGCTGTAGCCGGCAATGAGCAGTTCTTC.

The gene calls are TRBV5-4 and TRBJ2-5; 8 bases agree with TRBD2. The J segment lost 5 bases and the V segment lost 4 bases, leaving 10 bases of the junction unmatched. The CDR3 contains 15 residues. Germline V CDR1 and CDR2: SGHNT, YYREEE (reference sequence). CDR3 loop: CASSPAGLAGETQYF. The CDR3 bases are TGTGCCAGCAGCCCGGCCGGACTAGCCGGGGAGACCCAGTACTTC. Based on the CDR3 plus reference TRBV5-4 and TRBJ2-5, the full variable domain is ETGVTQSPTHLIKTRGQQVTLRCSSQSGHNTVSWYQQALGQGPQFIFQYYREEENGRGNFPPRFSGLQFPNYSSELNVNALELDDSALYLCASSPAGLAGETQYFGPGTRLLVL.

This chain joins TRBV10-3 and TRBJ2-2; 9 bases are a match to TRBD2. The germline V gene encodes CDR1 ENHRY and CDR2 SYGVKD. J gave up 4 bases and V 5 bases, and 8 bases lay outside the gene matches. This CDR3 is 16 amino acids long. The CDR3 sequence: CAISSLLRGGTGELFF. DNA for the CDR3: TGTGCCATCAGTTCCCTACTGCGGGGGGGCACCGGGGAGCTGTTTTTT.

This chain joins TRBV3-1 (or the pseudogene TRBV3-2) and TRBJ2-1; TRBD2 matches 10 bases. The CDR3 totals 16 residues. Unmatched junction bases numbered 6, after V lost 1 base and J lost 6 bases. Germline CDR1 is LGHDT and CDR2 is YNNKEL (reference sequence). Here the CDR3 DNA reads TGTGCCAGCAGCCAAGGCAGCGGGGGGGCCGTCAATGAGCAGTTCTTC. This encodes CASSQGSGGAVNEQFF.

This clone was counted a single time. The chain employs TRBV19 and TRBJ1-1; 7 bases match TRBD1. The CDR3 spans 15 residues. CDR1 LNHDA and CDR2 SQIVND come from the germline V gene (reference sequence). V was pared by 0 bases and J by 1 base, with 2 bases of the junction left unmatched. The CDR3 sequence is CASSIDGTANTEAFF. CDR3 in DNA: TGTGCCAGTAGTATAGATGGGACAGCGAACACTGAAGCTTTCTTT. The full variable domain, completed using reference TRBV19 and TRBJ1-1, is DGGITQSPKYLFRKEGQNVTLSCEQNLNHDAMYWYRQDPGQGLRLIYYSQIVNDFQKGDIAEGYSVSREKKESFPLTVTSAQKNPTAFYLCASSIDGTANTEAFFGQGTRLTVV.

A single count supports this clone. The chain carries TRBV7-2 and TRBJ2-7; TRBD1 matches at 7 bases. The CDR3 consists of 12 residues. Unmatched junction bases numbered 7, after V lost 5 bases and J lost 9 bases. Germline-derived CDR1 and CDR2 are SGHTA and FQGNSA. This chain's CDR3 is CASSLDRARQYF. CDR3 coding DNA: TGTGCCAGCAGCCTCGACAGGGCCCGGCAGTACTTC.

V gene TRBV6-5 combines with J gene TRBJ2-7; tentative D call: TRBD2 (5 bases). The V end lost 7 bases, the J end lost 2 bases, and 18 bases lay between the germline ends. Germline V gene lookup returns CDR1 MNHEY and CDR2 SVGAGI. CDR3 length: 15 residues. The CDR3 region is CASKGERVMAYEQYF. The CDR3 DNA reads TGTGCCAGCAAAGGTGAGAGGGTTATGGCCTACGAGCAGTACTTC.

The V call is TRBV6-4, the J call TRBJ2-3, with TRBD2 matching 9 bases. Unmatched junction bases numbered 0, after V lost 4 bases and J lost 1 base. This CDR3 has 14 residues. Germline assignment: CDR1 MRHNA and CDR2 SNTAGT. The CDR3 nucleotides read TGTGCCAGCAGTGGGACTAGCGGCACAGATACGCAGTATTTT. Amino acid sequence: CASSGTSGTDTQYF.

V is TRBV7-2 and J is TRBJ1-1, with D possibly being TRBD1 (6 bases). V was shortened by 1 base and J by 11 bases, with 17 bases between the two germline ends. There are 14 residues in the CDR3. Germline CDR1 is SGHTA and CDR2 is FQGNSA. The CDR3 here is CASSLGDRTAYAFF. CDR3 nucleotide sequence: TGTGCCAGCAGCTTAGGGGATCGGACAGCGTACGCTTTCTTT. The whole variable domain, remainder taken from reference TRBV7-2 and TRBJ1-1, is GAGVSQSPSNKVTEKGKDVELRCDPISGHTALYWYRQSLGQGLEFLIYFQGNSAPDKSGLPSDRFSAERTGGSVSTLTIQRTQQEDSAVYLCASSLGDRTAYAFFGQGTRLTVV.

The chain employs TRBV6-1 and TRBJ1-5, with a possible D match to TRBD1 (5 bases). CDR1 and CDR2 from the germline V gene are MNHNS and SASEGT. V dropped 1 base and J dropped 6 bases, with 10 bases sitting between them. The CDR3 has 14 amino acids. This chain's CDR3 is CASSEVPGSQPQHF. As DNA, the CDR3 is TGTGCCAGCAGTGAAGTCCCAGGGTCTCAGCCCCAGCATTTT.

V gene TRBV30 combines with J gene TRBJ2-3; 12 bases map to TRBD1. The germline gives CDR1 GTSNPN, CDR2 SVGIG (reference sequence). V lost 5 bases to trimming and J lost 3 bases; unmatched junction nucleotides: 3. This CDR3 comprises 14 residues. In DNA, the CDR3 is TGTGCCTGGGGGACAGGGGGCCTTACAGATACGCAGTATTTT. Its protein product is CAWGTGGLTDTQYF.

V usage is TRBV2 and J usage is TRBJ2-2, with 7 bases fitting TRBD1. With V trimmed by 4 bases and J by 6 bases, 8 bases remained unmatched. The CDR3 contains 15 residues. CDR1 is SNHLY and CDR2 is FYNNEI in the germline V gene. CDR3 in amino acids: CASSASGGVAGELFF. CDR3 sequence (DNA): TGTGCCAGCAGTGCGTCAGGGGGTGTTGCCGGGGAGCTGTTTTTT.

This clone was recorded a few times. V is TRBV29-1 and J is TRBJ2-7; maybe TRBD1 (5 bases). From germline, CDR1 is SQVTM and CDR2 ANQGSEA. V was clipped by 3 bases and J by 1 base, with 7 bases between them. CDR3 length: 12 residues. CDR3 region: CSVEKGSYEQYF. In DNA, the CDR3 is TGCAGCGTTGAGAAGGGGTCCTACGAGCAGTACTTC.

J is TRBJ2-3 and V is TRBV7-9, with TRBD1 matching over 7 bases. The V and J ends lost 11 bases and 2 bases, in that order; junction bases with no gene match: 1. The CDR3 has 11 residues. Germline CDR1 SEHNR, CDR2 FQNEAQ (reference sequence). The DNA of the CDR3 is TGTGCCGGACAGGCCACAGATACGCAGTATTTT. Encoded protein: CAGQATDTQYF.

The genes are TRBV27 and TRBJ2-1; 7 bases align to TRBD2. V shed 6 bases, J shed 3 bases, and the junction held 5 bases outside the gene matches. CDR1 MNHEY and CDR2 SMNVEV come from the germline V gene (reference sequence). The CDR3 covers 14 residues. CDR3 sequence (DNA): TGTGCCAGCAGAGGGCGGGGGATCTACAATGAGCAGTTCTTC. It is translated as CASRGRGIYNEQFF.

The genes are TRBV19 and TRBJ2-1, with 8 positions matching TRBD2. Germline-derived CDR1 and CDR2 are LNHDA and SQIVND (reference sequence). The CDR3 length is 17 residues. V was clipped by 1 base and J by 0 bases; unmatched bases: 5. The CDR3 protein is CASSIGGGGSSYNEQFF. In DNA form, the CDR3 reads TGTGCCAGTAGTATAGGTGGCGGGGGGAGCTCCTACAATGAGCAGTTCTTC.

V and J are TRBV7-2 and TRBJ2-4; 9 bases map to TRBD2. This CDR3 spans 15 amino acids. CDR1 and CDR2 from the germline V gene are SGHTA and FQGNSA. The trim removed 1 base at V and 7 bases at J, leaving 5 bases unmatched. The CDR3: CASSLDGTSSNIQYF. The CDR3, as DNA: TGTGCCAGCAGCTTAGACGGGACTAGCTCGAACATTCAGTACTTC. Together with reference TRBV7-2 and TRBJ2-4, the CDR3 gives the full variable domain: GAGVSQSPSNKVTEKGKDVELRCDPISGHTALYWYRQSLGQGLEFLIYFQGNSAPDKSGLPSDRFSAERTGGSVSTLTIQRTQQEDSAVYLCASSLDGTSSNIQYFGAGTRLSVL.

J is TRBJ2-3 and V is TRBV9, with a possible D match to TRBD2 (6 bases). Germline V CDR1 and CDR2: SGDLS, YYNGEE. Deletions cut 0 bases from V and 2 bases from J, with 10 bases between. The CDR3 has 15 residues. The CDR3 spells CASSVGGVYTDTQYF. CDR3 DNA sequence: TGTGCCAGCAGCGTAGGCGGGGTTTACACAGATACGCAGTATTTT.

This chain's CDR3 is CASSPGQRNTEAFF. In DNA form, the CDR3 reads TGTGCCAGCAGCCCTGGACAGAGGAACACTGAAGCTTTCTTT. This chain connects TRBV5-4 to TRBJ1-1; D perhaps matches TRBD1 (6 bases). The CDR3 has 14 amino acids. Trimming pared 4 bases from V and 1 base from J, leaving 11 bases between. Germline CDR1 and CDR2: SGHNT and YYREEE (reference sequence). The full variable domain, in which reference TRBV5-4 and TRBJ1-1 provide the parts outside the CDR3, is ETGVTQSPTHLIKTRGQQVTLRCSSQSGHNTVSWYQQALGQGPQFIFQYYREEENGRGNFPPRFSGLQFPNYSSELNVNALELDDSALYLCASSPGQRNTEAFFGQGTRLTVV.

The J gene is TRBJ2-2, the V gene TRBV19, with D possibly TRBD1 on 6 matching bases. Germline values: CDR1 LNHDA, CDR2 SQIVND (reference sequence). Trimming took off 5 bases at V and 1 base at J, with 17 bases between the two ends. The CDR3 extends over 17 amino acids. CDR3 sequence: CASSSHRQEKNTGELFF. In DNA form, the CDR3 reads TGTGCCAGTAGTTCCCACAGACAGGAAAAGAACACCGGGGAGCTGTTTTTT.

The genes are TRBV3-1 (or the pseudogene TRBV3-2) and TRBJ2-5, with D perhaps matching TRBD2 (6 bases). Germline V gene sequence: CDR1 LGHDT, CDR2 YNNKEL (reference sequence). V was trimmed by 4 bases and J by 1 base, leaving 13 bases between them. The CDR3 loop spans 15 amino acids. DNA of the CDR3: TGTGCCAGCAGCCGCAGAACGGGGGTCCAAGAGACCCAGTACTTC. Protein product: CASSRRTGVQETQYF.

The V gene is TRBV4-1, the J gene TRBJ1-6; 7 bases line up with TRBD1. The germline CDR1 and CDR2 sequences are MGHRA and YSYEKL. Losses at the gene ends were 10 bases for V and 8 bases for J; bases not matched to a gene: 8. This CDR3 contains 13 residues. CDR3 in amino acids: CAITTGEDSPLHF. The DNA for the CDR3 is TGCGCCATCACTACAGGGGAGGATTCACCCCTCCACTTT.

The CDR3 sequence is CASSRGDSYEQYF. DNA of the CDR3: TGTGCCAGCAGCCGAGGCGACTCCTACGAGCAGTACTTC. The chain is built from TRBV3-1 (or the pseudogene TRBV3-2) and TRBJ2-7; D is uncertain. Germline CDR1 is LGHDT and CDR2 is YNNKEL (reference sequence). This CDR3 has 13 amino acids. V lost 4 bases and J 0 bases, leaving 7 bases between the germline ends.